Presented here are 10 T cell receptor beta chains from one specimen sequenced in a study of blood T cells in healthy people across ages. Primers used in a second PCR of about 6 to 11 cycles were a sample-barcoded 5' primer and a J-beta primer mix. TCRdb passed the 5' RACE reads through MiXCR, listing each CDR3 protein once. Found here are more than 700,000 distinct CDR3 sequences, about 53% of them singletons; the top ten hold approximately 40%. Sequencing used blood. The receptors derive from an older man in good health.

This chain joins TRBV20-1 and TRBJ2-1; no clear D gene. V shed 1 base and J shed 10 bases, with 14 bases lying between them. CDR1 and CDR2 from the germline V gene are DFQATT and SNEGSKA (reference sequence). There are 13 residues in the CDR3. CDR3 in amino acids: CSARGVTSYEQFF. The CDR3 nucleotides are TGCAGTGCTAGAGGGGTCACCTCCTACGAGCAGTTCTTC.

The chain is built from TRBV29-1 and TRBJ1-4; D unresolved. The CDR3 consists of 13 residues. V lost 5 bases, J lost 5 bases, and 12 bases lay in between. From germline, CDR1 is SQVTM and CDR2 ANQGSEA. The CDR3 spells CSVTPRANEKLFF. For the CDR3, the DNA is TGCAGCGTTACGCCGAGGGCCAATGAAAAACTGTTTTTT.

This rearrangement joins TRBV3-1 to TRBJ2-1, with unresolved D. This CDR3 comprises 14 residues. CDR1 is LGHDT, CDR2 YNNKEL, per germline (reference sequence). V lost 4 bases to trimming and J lost 5 bases, with 12 bases between them. The CDR3 nucleotides are TGTGCCAGCAGCCTGAACAATGGGGACAATGAGCAGTTCTTC. Translation gives CASSLNNGDNEQFF.

This clonotype came up a few times. V gene TRBV29-1 combines with J gene TRBJ2-4, with D hard to call. The J call may not be correct, given that the DNA end is closer to TRBJ2-7. Looked up from germline, CDR1 is SQVTM and CDR2 is ANQGSEA. The CDR3 loop spans 13 amino acids. Here the CDR3 reads CSVEDDTTYEQYF. The CDR3 region has the DNA TGCAGCGTTGAAGACGACACGACCTACGAGCAGTACTTC.

The chain is built from TRBV9 and TRBJ2-7; unclear D gene. The CDR3 has 14 residues. Germline V CDR1 and CDR2: SGDLS, YYNGEE. The V end was cut by 0 bases, the J end by 2 bases, with 9 bases between. CDR3 amino acids: CASSVEVIPYEQYF. The DNA of the CDR3 is TGTGCCAGCAGCGTAGAGGTCATTCCCTACGAGCAGTACTTC.

V and J are TRBV7-3 and TRBJ2-2; D gene uncertain. Germline lookup yields CDR1 SGHTA and CDR2 FQGTGA. The CDR3 length is 14 residues. V lost 5 bases to trimming and J lost 6 bases, with 13 bases between them. The CDR3 loop reads CASSPGRPAGELFF. The CDR3 region has the DNA TGTGCCAGCAGCCCCGGCCGCCCAGCCGGGGAGCTGTTTTTT.

This clonotype was detected a few times. The J gene is TRBJ1-1, the V gene TRBV4-2, with 7 bases that match TRBD1. With 4 bases clipped from V and 5 bases from J, the junction kept 7 bases outside the gene matches. CDR3 length: 14 amino acids. CDR1 LGHNA and CDR2 YNFKEQ come from the germline V gene. CDR3 bases: TGTGCCAGCAGCCGCACAGGGGTGAGGACTGAAGCTTTCTTT. Its translation: CASSRTGVRTEAFF.

The V gene is TRBV10-3, the J gene TRBJ2-4, with D unclear. The CDR3 runs to 13 residues. Germline V gene data show CDR1 as ENHRY and CDR2 as SYGVKD. Between the trimmed V and J ends, which lost 6 bases and 0 bases, there was a span of 6 bases. The CDR3 here is CAIRDLAKNIQYF. The CDR3 coding sequence is TGTGCCATCAGGGATCTAGCCAAAAACATTCAGTACTTC.

With respect to this clonotype: The junction shows a germline mismatch at one end, possibly a read error. This chain joins TRBV3-1 and TRBJ2-6; 7 bases align to TRBD2. Germline V gene sequence: CDR1 LGHDT, CDR2 YNNKEL (reference sequence). This CDR3 is built from 18 residues. DNA of the CDR3: TGTGTCAGCAGCCAAGATCGGGAGGAATTCTCTGGGGCCAACGTCCTGACTTTC. Its protein is CVSSQDREEFSGANVLTF.

This clonotype has more than one count but fewer than ten. The chain has TRBV5-1 and TRBJ2-7; 7 nucleotides match TRBD2. CDR3 length equals 14 residues. V shed 8 bases, J shed 0 bases, and the junction held 8 bases outside the gene matches. CDR1 SGHRS and CDR2 YFSETQ come from the germline V gene. The CDR3, as DNA: TGCGCCAGTAATCCTAGCGGTAGCTCCTACGAGCAGTACTTC. Translating gives CASNPSGSSYEQYF.